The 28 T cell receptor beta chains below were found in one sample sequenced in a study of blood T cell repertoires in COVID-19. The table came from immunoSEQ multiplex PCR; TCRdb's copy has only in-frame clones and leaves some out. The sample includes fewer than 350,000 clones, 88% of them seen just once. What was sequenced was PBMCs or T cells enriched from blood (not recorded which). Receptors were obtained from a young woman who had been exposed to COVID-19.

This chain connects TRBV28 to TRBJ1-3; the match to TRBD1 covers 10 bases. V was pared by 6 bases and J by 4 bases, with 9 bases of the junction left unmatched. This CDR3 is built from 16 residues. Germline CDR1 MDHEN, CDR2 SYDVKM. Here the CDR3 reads CASSPAGTGVGNTIYF. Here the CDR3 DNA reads TGTGCCAGCAGCCCGGCCGGGACAGGGGTCGGAAACACCATATATTTT.

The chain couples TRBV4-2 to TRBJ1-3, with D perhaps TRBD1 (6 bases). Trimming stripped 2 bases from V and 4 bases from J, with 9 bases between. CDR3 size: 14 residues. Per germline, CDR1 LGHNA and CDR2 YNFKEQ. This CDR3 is CASSQTGMGNTIYF. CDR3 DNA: TGTGCCAGCAGCCAAACAGGGATGGGAAACACCATATATTTT.

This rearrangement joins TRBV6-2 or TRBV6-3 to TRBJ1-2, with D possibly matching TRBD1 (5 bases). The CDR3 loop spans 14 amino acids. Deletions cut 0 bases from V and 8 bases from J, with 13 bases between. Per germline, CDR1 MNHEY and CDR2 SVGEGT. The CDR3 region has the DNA TGTGCCAGCAGTTACTCGGGGAAATCAGGGGGCTACACCTTC. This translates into CASSYSGKSGGYTF.

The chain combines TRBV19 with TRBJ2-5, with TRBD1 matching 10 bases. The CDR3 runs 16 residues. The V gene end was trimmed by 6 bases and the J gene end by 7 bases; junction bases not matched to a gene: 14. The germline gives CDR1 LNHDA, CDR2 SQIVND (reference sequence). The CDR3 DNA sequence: TGTGCCAGTAGCAGATCCGGGACAGGGGACGACGGGACCCAGTACTTC. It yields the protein CASSRSGTGDDGTQYF.

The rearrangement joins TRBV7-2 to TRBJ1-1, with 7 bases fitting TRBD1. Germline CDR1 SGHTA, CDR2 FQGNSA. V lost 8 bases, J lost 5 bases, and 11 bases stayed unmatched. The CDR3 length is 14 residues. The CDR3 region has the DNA TGTGCCAGCGCCTCGGGACAGCTCTGGACTGAAGCTTTCTTT. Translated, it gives CASASGQLWTEAFF.

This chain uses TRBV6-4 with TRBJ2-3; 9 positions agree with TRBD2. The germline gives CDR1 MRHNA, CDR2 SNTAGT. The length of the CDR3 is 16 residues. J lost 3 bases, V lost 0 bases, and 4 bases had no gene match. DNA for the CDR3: TGTGCCAGCAGTGACTCGGCGGGAGGGCCTACAGATACGCAGTATTTT. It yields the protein CASSDSAGGPTDTQYF.

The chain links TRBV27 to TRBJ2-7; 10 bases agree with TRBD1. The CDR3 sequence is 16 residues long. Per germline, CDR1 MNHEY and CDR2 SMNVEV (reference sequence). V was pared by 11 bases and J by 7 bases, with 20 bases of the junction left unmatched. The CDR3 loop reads CASGLYPGQGLGEQYF. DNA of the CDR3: TGTGCCTCTGGGTTGTACCCGGGACAGGGGCTCGGGGAGCAGTACTTC.

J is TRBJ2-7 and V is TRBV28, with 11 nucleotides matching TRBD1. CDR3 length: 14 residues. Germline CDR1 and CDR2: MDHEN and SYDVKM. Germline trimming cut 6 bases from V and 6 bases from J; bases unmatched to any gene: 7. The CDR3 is CASSTGQGVLEQYF. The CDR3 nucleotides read TGTGCCAGCAGCACGGGACAGGGGGTCCTCGAGCAGTACTTC.

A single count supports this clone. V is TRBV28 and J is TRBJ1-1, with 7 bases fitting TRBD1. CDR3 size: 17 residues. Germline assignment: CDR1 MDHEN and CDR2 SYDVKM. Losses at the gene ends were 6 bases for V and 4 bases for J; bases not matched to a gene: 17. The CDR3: CASRVNRGSFSSTEAFF. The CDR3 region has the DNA TGTGCCAGCAGGGTAAACAGGGGCTCATTCTCGAGCACTGAAGCTTTCTTT.

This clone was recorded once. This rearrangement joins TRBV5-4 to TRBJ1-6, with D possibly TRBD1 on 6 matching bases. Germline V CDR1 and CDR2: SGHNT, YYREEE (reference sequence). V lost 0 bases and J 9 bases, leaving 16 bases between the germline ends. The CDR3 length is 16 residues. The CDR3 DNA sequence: TGTGCCAGCAGCTTGGGAGGGGCAGGGGTTAGTTCACCCCTCCACTTT. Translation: CASSLGGAGVSSPLHF.

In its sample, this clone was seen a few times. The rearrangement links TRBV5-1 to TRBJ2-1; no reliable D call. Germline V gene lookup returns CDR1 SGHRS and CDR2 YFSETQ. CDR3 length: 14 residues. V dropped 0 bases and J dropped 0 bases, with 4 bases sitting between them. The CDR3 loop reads CASSLAGSYNEQFF. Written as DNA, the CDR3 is TGCGCCAGCAGCTTGGCGGGCTCCTACAATGAGCAGTTCTTC. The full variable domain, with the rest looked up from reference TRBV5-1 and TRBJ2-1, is KAGVTQTPRYLIKTRGQQVTLSCSPISGHRSVSWYQQTPGQGLQFLFEYFSETQRNKGNFPGRFSGRQFSNSRSEMNVSTLELGDSALYLCASSLAGSYNEQFFGPGTRLTVL.

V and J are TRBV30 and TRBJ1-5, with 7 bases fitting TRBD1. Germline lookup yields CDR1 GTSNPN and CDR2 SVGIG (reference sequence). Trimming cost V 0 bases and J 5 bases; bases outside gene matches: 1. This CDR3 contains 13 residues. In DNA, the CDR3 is TGTGCCTGGAGTGTACAGGGGTATCAGCCCCAGCATTTT. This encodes CAWSVQGYQPQHF.

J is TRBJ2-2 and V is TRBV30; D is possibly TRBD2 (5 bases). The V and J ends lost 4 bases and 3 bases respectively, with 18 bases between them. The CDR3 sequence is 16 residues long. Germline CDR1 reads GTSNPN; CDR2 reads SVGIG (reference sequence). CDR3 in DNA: TGTGCCTGGATCCCGCTAGCAGCCTACGACACCGGGGAGCTGTTTTTT. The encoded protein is CAWIPLAAYDTGELFF.

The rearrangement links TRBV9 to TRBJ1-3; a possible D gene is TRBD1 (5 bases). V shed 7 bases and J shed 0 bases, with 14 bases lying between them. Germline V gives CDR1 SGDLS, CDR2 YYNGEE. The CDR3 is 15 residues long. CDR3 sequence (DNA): TGTGCCAGCTCGGAGGGACCGAACTCTGGAAACACCATATATTTT. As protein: CASSEGPNSGNTIYF.

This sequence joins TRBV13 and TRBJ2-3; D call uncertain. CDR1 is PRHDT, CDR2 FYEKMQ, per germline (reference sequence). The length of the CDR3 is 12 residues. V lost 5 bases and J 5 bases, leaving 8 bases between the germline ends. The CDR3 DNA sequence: TGTGCCAGCAGCCCTTCCGGAGATACGCAGTATTTT. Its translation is CASSPSGDTQYF.

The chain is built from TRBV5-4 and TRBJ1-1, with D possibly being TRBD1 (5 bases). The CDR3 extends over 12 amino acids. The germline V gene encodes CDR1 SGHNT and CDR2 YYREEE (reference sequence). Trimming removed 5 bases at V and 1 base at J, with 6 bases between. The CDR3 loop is CASRQGNTEAFF. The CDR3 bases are TGTGCCAGCAGGCAGGGGAACACTGAAGCTTTCTTT. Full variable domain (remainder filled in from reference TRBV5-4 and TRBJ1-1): ETGVTQSPTHLIKTRGQQVTLRCSSQSGHNTVSWYQQALGQGPQFIFQYYREEENGRGNFPPRFSGLQFPNYSSELNVNALELDDSALYLCASRQGNTEAFFGQGTRLTVV.

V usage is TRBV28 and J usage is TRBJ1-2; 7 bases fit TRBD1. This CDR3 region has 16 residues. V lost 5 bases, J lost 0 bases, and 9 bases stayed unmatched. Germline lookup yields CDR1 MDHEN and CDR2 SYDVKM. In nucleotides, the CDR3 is TGTGCCAGCAGTGCGAGTGGGGACAGCCCTAACTATGGCTACACCTTC. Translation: CASSASGDSPNYGYTF.

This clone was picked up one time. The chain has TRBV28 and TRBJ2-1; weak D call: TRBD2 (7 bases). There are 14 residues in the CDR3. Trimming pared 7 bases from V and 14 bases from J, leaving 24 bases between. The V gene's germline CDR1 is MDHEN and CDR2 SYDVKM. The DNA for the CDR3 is TGTGCCAGCATTCCCCGATGGCGGGGGCCGGAGGAGTTCTTC. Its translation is CASIPRWRGPEEFF.

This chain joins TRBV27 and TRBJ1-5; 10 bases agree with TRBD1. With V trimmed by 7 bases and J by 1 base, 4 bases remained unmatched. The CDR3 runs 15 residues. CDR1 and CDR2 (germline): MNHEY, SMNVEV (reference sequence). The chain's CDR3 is CASIVGQGSNQPQHF. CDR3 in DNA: TGTGCCAGCATAGTGGGACAGGGGAGCAATCAGCCCCAGCATTTT.

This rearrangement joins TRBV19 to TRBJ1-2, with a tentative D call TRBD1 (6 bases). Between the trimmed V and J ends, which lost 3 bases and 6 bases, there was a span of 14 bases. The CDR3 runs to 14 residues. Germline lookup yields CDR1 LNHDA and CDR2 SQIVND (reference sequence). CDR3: CASSMPTGSDGYTF. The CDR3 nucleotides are TGTGCCAGTAGTATGCCCACAGGGTCGGATGGCTACACCTTC.

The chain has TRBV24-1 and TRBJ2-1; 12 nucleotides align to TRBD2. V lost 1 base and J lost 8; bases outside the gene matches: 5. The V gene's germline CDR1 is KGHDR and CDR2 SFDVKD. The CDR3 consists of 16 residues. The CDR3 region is CATSDFTSGRLYEQFF. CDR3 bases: TGTGCCACCAGTGATTTCACTAGCGGGAGGTTATATGAGCAGTTCTTC.

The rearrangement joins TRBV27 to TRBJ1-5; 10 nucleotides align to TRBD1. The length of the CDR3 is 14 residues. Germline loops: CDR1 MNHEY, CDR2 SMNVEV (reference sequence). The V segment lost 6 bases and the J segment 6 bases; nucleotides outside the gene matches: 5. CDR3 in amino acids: CASRSGTGAQPQHF. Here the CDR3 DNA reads TGTGCCAGCAGATCCGGGACAGGGGCTCAGCCCCAGCATTTT.

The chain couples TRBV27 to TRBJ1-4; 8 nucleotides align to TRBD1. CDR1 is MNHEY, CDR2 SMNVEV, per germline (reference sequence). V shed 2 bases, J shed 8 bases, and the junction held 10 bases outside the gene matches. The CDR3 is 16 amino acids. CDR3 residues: CASSLERTGYREKLFF. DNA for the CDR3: TGTGCCAGCAGTTTAGAAAGGACAGGGTATCGGGAAAAACTGTTTTTT.

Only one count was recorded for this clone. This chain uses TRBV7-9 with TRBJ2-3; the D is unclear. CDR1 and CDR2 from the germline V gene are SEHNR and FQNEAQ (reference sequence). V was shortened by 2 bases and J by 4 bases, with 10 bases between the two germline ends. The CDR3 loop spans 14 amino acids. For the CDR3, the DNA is TGTGCCAGCAGCTTACCCCTTTCCTCAGATACGCAGTATTTT. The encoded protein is CASSLPLSSDTQYF.

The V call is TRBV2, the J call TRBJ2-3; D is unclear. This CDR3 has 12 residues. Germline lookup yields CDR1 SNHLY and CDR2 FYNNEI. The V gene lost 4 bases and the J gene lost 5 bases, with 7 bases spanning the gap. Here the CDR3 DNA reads TGTGCCAGCAGTGTGGCAGGAGATACGCAGTATTTT. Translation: CASSVAGDTQYF.

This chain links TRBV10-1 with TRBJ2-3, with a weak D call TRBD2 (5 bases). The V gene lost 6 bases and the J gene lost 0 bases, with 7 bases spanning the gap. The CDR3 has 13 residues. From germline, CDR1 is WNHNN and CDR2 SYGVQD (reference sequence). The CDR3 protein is CASSPGSTDTQYF. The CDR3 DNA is TGCGCCAGCAGCCCGGGAAGCACAGATACGCAGTATTTT.

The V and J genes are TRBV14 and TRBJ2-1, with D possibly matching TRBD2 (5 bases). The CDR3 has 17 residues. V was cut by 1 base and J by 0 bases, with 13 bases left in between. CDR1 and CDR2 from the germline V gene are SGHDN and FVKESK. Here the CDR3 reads CASSQVRLADSYNEQFF. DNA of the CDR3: TGTGCCAGCAGCCAAGTTCGGCTAGCCGACTCCTACAATGAGCAGTTCTTC.

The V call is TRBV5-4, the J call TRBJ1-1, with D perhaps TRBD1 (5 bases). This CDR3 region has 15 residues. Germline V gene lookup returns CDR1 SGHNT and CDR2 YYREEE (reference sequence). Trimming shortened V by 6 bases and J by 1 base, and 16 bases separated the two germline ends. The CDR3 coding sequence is TGTGCCAGCATCGCGGGGGACCGAGGGAACACTGAAGCTTTCTTT. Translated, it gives CASIAGDRGNTEAFF. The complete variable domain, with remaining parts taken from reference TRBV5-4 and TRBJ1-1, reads ETGVTQSPTHLIKTRGQQVTLRCSSQSGHNTVSWYQQALGQGPQFIFQYYREEENGRGNFPPRFSGLQFPNYSSELNVNALELDDSALYLCASIAGDRGNTEAFFGQGTRLTVV.